Listed below are T cell receptor beta chains from one sample, sequenced in a study of cytomegalovirus exposure and HLA in healthy donors. The repertoire was sequenced with immunoSEQ multiplex PCR; TCRdb's copy has only in-frame clones and lacks some. The data show about 180,000 clones, roughly 75% seen once. Material: PBMCs. These receptors all come from a woman aged 50 to 60 in good health and CMV-seropositive. The CDR3 runs from the conserved cysteine through the conserved F or W. Each record gives: D gene, V gene, clone size, J gene, CDR3 protein, CDR3 DNA. A D gene is named only where the DNA matches it firmly. The size entry is marked missing in some rows and otherwise reads once, few, many or a size class.

d_gene: -
v_gene: TRBV28
abundance: -
j_gene: TRBJ2-7
CDR3aa: CASSAFQVGGAYEQYF
CDR3nt: TGTGCCAGCAGCGCTTTCCAAGTGGGGGGGGCATACGAGCAGTACTTC

d_gene: -
v_gene: TRBV10-2
abundance: once
j_gene: TRBJ2-7
CDR3aa: CASSDPGTSYEQYF
CDR3nt: TGCGCCAGCAGTGACCCCGGGACATCCTACGAGCAGTACTTC

d_gene: TRBD1
v_gene: TRBV7-3
abundance: once
j_gene: TRBJ1-2
CDR3aa: CASSRTGGYGYTF
CDR3nt: TGTGCCAGCAGCCGGACAGGGGGCTATGGCTACACCTTC

d_gene: TRBD1
v_gene: TRBV19
abundance: -
j_gene: TRBJ1-5
CDR3aa: CASSPQGAWQPQHF
CDR3nt: TGTGCCAGTAGTCCCCAGGGGGCCTGGCAGCCCCAGCATTTT

d_gene: TRBD1
v_gene: TRBV27
abundance: -
j_gene: TRBJ2-2
CDR3aa: CASSSQDRVSGELFF
CDR3nt: TGTGCCAGCAGTTCCCAAGACAGGGTGTCCGGGGAGCTGTTTTTT

d_gene: -
v_gene: TRBV7-3
abundance: once
j_gene: TRBJ2-7
CDR3aa: CASSRSGPDEQYF
CDR3nt: TGTGCCAGCAGCCGCTCAGGGCCCGACGAGCAGTACTTC

d_gene: -
v_gene: TRBV14
abundance: -
j_gene: TRBJ1-3
CDR3aa: CASSTYRISSGNTIYF
CDR3nt: TGTGCCAGCAGCACCTACAGGATTAGCTCTGGAAACACCATATATTTT

d_gene: TRBD2
v_gene: TRBV7-6
abundance: -
j_gene: TRBJ2-1
CDR3aa: CASSLGSGRALGEQFF
CDR3nt: TGTGCCAGCAGCTTAGGGAGCGGGAGGGCCCTCGGTGAGCAGTTCTTC

d_gene: TRBD1
v_gene: TRBV7-2
abundance: -
j_gene: TRBJ1-5
CDR3aa: CASSSRHRGDQPQHF
CDR3nt: TGTGCCAGCAGCAGCCGTCACAGGGGTGATCAGCCCCAGCATTTT

d_gene: -
v_gene: TRBV4-3
abundance: -
j_gene: TRBJ1-2
CDR3aa: CASSPGQLNGYTF
CDR3nt: TGCGCCAGCAGCCCTGGACAGTTAAATGGCTACACCTTC

d_gene: TRBD1
v_gene: TRBV11-2
abundance: -
j_gene: TRBJ2-2
CDR3aa: CASSSFRTGLGGELFF
CDR3nt: TGTGCCAGCAGCTCGTTCCGGACAGGGCTCGGCGGGGAGCTGTTTTTT

d_gene: TRBD1
v_gene: TRBV29-1
abundance: -
j_gene: TRBJ1-3
CDR3aa: CSVHTGVGNTIYF
CDR3nt: TGCAGCGTTCATACAGGGGTGGGAAACACCATATATTTT

d_gene: -
v_gene: TRBV11-3
abundance: -
j_gene: TRBJ2-7
CDR3aa: CASSLRSGTYEQYF
CDR3nt: TGTGCCAGCAGCCTAAGGTCCGGGACCTACGAGCAGTACTTC

d_gene: -
v_gene: TRBV30
abundance: -
j_gene: TRBJ2-5
CDR3aa: CAWSVQVGTQYF
CDR3nt: TGTGCCTGGAGTGTACAGGTTGGGACCCAGTACTTC

d_gene: -
v_gene: TRBV7-9
abundance: -
j_gene: TRBJ1-6
CDR3aa: CASSSGEGPYNSPLHF
CDR3nt: TGTGCCAGCAGCTCAGGGGAGGGCCCCTATAATTCACCCCTCCACTTT

d_gene: TRBD1
v_gene: TRBV28
abundance: -
j_gene: TRBJ1-1
CDR3aa: CASSLAYIQGAEAFF
CDR3nt: TGTGCCAGCAGCCTTGCCTATATACAGGGGGCTGAAGCTTTCTTT

d_gene: -
v_gene: TRBV4-2
abundance: -
j_gene: TRBJ2-2
CDR3aa: CASSQGKGTGELFF
CDR3nt: TGTGCCAGCAGCCAAGGGAAGGGGACCGGGGAGCTGTTTTTT

d_gene: TRBD1
v_gene: TRBV28
abundance: -
j_gene: TRBJ1-2
CDR3aa: CASINSGGVRGYTF
CDR3nt: TGTGCCAGCATCAACTCAGGGGGAGTAAGGGGCTACACCTTC

d_gene: -
v_gene: TRBV28
abundance: -
j_gene: TRBJ1-1
CDR3aa: CASSLTVEAFF
CDR3nt: TGTGCCAGCAGTTTGACAGTCGAAGCTTTCTTT

d_gene: -
v_gene: TRBV7-2
abundance: -
j_gene: TRBJ1-6
CDR3aa: CASSFPQSSYNSPLHF
CDR3nt: TGTGCCAGCAGCTTCCCACAGAGCTCCTATAATTCACCCCTCCACTTT

d_gene: TRBD2
v_gene: TRBV5-4
abundance: -
j_gene: TRBJ2-3
CDR3aa: CAAVPSPAGVIDTQYF
CDR3nt: TGTGCCGCAGTCCCCAGTCCAGCGGGAGTGATAGATACGCAGTATTTT

d_gene: TRBD1
v_gene: TRBV27
abundance: once
j_gene: TRBJ2-3
CDR3aa: CASSFDRGRPDTQYF
CDR3nt: TGTGCCAGCAGTTTCGACAGGGGGCGCCCAGATACGCAGTATTTT

d_gene: TRBD1
v_gene: TRBV28
abundance: -
j_gene: TRBJ1-5
CDR3aa: CASSSRDRGGQPQHF
CDR3nt: TGTGCCAGCAGCAGCCGGGACAGGGGGGGTCAGCCCCAGCATTTT